This T cell receptor beta chain was found in a study of OX40 agonist ivuxolimab in advanced cancers. Study-wide background: Cohort: 80% to 85% men, mean age approximately 60, aged about 20 to 79.

Remarks on this clone: Its antigen is not identified.

The length of the CDR3 is 18 residues. Per germline, CDR1 SGHAT and CDR2 FQNNGV. The ends lost 2 bases at V and 2 bases at J; junction bases unmatched: 9. Broader study findings: Some patients without response likewise showed low normalized clonal expansion.

Assay: immunoSEQ multiplex PCR; the TCRdb copy retains only in-frame clones and omits some. Altogether approximately 86,000 clones are present, around 90% being singletons, with the ten largest covering less than 0.35%. The sequences come from CD4+ or CD8+ T cells sorted from blood, collected in a trial of the OX40 agonist ivuxolimab. This chain links TRBV11-2 with TRBJ2-3; 11 bases map to TRBD2. This TCR derives from an adult with an advanced solid tumor such as melanoma, head and neck, liver or kidney cancer. For the CDR3, the DNA is TGTGCCAGCAGCTTATCCCCCCTAGCGGGAGGACCCACAGATACGCAGTATTTT. This encodes CASSLSPLAGGPTDTQYF. Full variable domain (missing parts from reference TRBV11-2 and TRBJ2-3): EAGVAQSPRYKIIEKRQSVAFWCNPISGHATLYWYQQILGQGPKLLIQFQNNGVVDDSQLPKDRFSAERLKGVDSTLKIQPAKLEDSAVYLCASSLSPLAGGPTDTQYFGPGTRLTVL.